These T cell receptor beta chains were read from a single sample in a study of T cells after somatic rescue of genetic block. The assay was immunoSEQ multiplex PCR, and TCRdb's table has in-frame clones only and misses some. The sample holds about 12,000 clones, 60% to 75% seen once. Source material: peripheral blood mononuclear cells (PBMCs). Every receptor here comes from a boy younger than 18. CDR3s include the opening cysteine and the closing phenylalanine or tryptophan. Fields, in order: CDR3 protein, CDR3 DNA, D gene, clone size, V gene, J gene. A D gene is named only where the DNA matches it firmly. Some rows mark clone size as missing; the rest say once, few, many or name a class of expanded clone.

CDR3 protein: CASRPNLPLFYEQYF
CDR3 DNA: TGTGCCAGCAGGCCCAACTTGCCCCTATTCTACGAGCAGTACTTC
D gene: -
clone size: -
V gene: TRBV6-1
J gene: TRBJ2-7

CDR3 protein: CASSSSGGRGTDTQYF
CDR3 DNA: TGCGCCAGCAGCTCTAGCGGGGGGCGGGGCACAGATACGCAGTATTTT
D gene: TRBD2
clone size: -
V gene: TRBV5-1
J gene: TRBJ2-3

CDR3 protein: CASTASRGWNSPLHF
CDR3 DNA: TGTGCCAGCACCGCTTCCAGGGGGTGGAATTCACCCCTCCACTTT
D gene: TRBD1
clone size: -
V gene: TRBV6-1
J gene: TRBJ1-6

CDR3 protein: CASTRDRSNYGYTF
CDR3 DNA: TGTGCCAGCACTCGGGACAGGTCTAACTATGGCTACACCTTC
D gene: TRBD1
clone size: -
V gene: TRBV19
J gene: TRBJ1-2

CDR3 protein: CASSVQGNNEQFF
CDR3 DNA: TGTGCCAGCAGCGTACAGGGGAACAATGAGCAGTTCTTC
D gene: TRBD1
clone size: -
V gene: TRBV7-3
J gene: TRBJ2-1

CDR3 protein: CASSGDSHPTNEKLFF
CDR3 DNA: TGCGCCAGCAGCGGGGACAGCCACCCAACTAATGAAAAACTGTTTTTT
D gene: TRBD1
clone size: -
V gene: TRBV5-1
J gene: TRBJ1-4

CDR3 protein: CASSPEWDGSYEQYF
CDR3 DNA: TGTGCCAGCAGCCCCGAATGGGACGGCTCCTACGAGCAGTACTTC
D gene: -
clone size: few
V gene: TRBV4-2
J gene: TRBJ2-7

CDR3 protein: CASSFGLAGVGTDTQYF
CDR3 DNA: TGTGCCAGCAGCTTCGGACTAGCGGGGGTCGGCACAGATACGCAGTATTTT
D gene: TRBD2
clone size: -
V gene: TRBV11-1
J gene: TRBJ2-3

CDR3 protein: CASSVALAGGHNEQFF
CDR3 DNA: TGTGCCAGCAGCGTAGCTCTCGCGGGAGGCCACAATGAGCAGTTCTTC
D gene: TRBD2
clone size: medium-sized
V gene: TRBV9
J gene: TRBJ2-1

CDR3 protein: CASGGQGSNQPQHF
CDR3 DNA: TGTGCCAGCGGGGGACAGGGAAGCAATCAGCCCCAGCATTTT
D gene: TRBD1
clone size: few
V gene: TRBV27
J gene: TRBJ1-5

CDR3 protein: CASRDTTDTQYF
CDR3 DNA: TGTGCCAGCAGGGATACCACAGATACGCAGTATTTT
D gene: -
clone size: -
V gene: TRBV2
J gene: TRBJ2-3

CDR3 protein: CASSSNRGRTGELFF
CDR3 DNA: TGTGCCAGCAGCTCGAACAGGGGGCGAACCGGGGAGCTGTTTTTT
D gene: TRBD1
clone size: once
V gene: TRBV7-8
J gene: TRBJ2-2

CDR3 protein: CASSERSGRNSPLHF
CDR3 DNA: TGTGCCAGCAGTGAAAGGTCAGGGAGAAATTCACCCCTCCACTTT
D gene: -
clone size: once
V gene: TRBV6-1
J gene: TRBJ1-6

CDR3 protein: CASSFPSGRNNEQFF
CDR3 DNA: TGTGCCAGCAGCTTTCCTAGCGGGAGGAACAATGAGCAGTTCTTC
D gene: TRBD2
clone size: -
V gene: TRBV7-3
J gene: TRBJ2-1

CDR3 protein: CASSLGQGNEKLFF
CDR3 DNA: TGTGCCAGCAGCTTAGGACAGGGGAATGAAAAACTGTTTTTT
D gene: TRBD1
clone size: -
V gene: TRBV7-9
J gene: TRBJ1-4

CDR3 protein: CAISDSDRGEETQYF
CDR3 DNA: TGTGCCATCAGTGATTCGGACAGGGGGGAAGAGACCCAGTACTTC
D gene: TRBD1
clone size: -
V gene: TRBV10-3
J gene: TRBJ2-5

CDR3 protein: CAWRGLAGSPLHF
CDR3 DNA: TGTGCCTGGAGGGGCCTCGCGGGTTCACCCCTCCACTTT
D gene: -
clone size: -
V gene: TRBV30
J gene: TRBJ1-6

CDR3 protein: CASSTGQGVAGANVLTF
CDR3 DNA: TGTGCCAGCAGCACAGGACAGGGGGTTGCCGGGGCCAACGTCCTGACTTTC
D gene: TRBD1
clone size: -
V gene: TRBV5-5
J gene: TRBJ2-6

CDR3 protein: CASSAGTGGTNEKLFF
CDR3 DNA: TGTGCCAGCAGCGCCGGGACAGGGGGAACTAATGAAAAACTGTTTTTT
D gene: TRBD1
clone size: few
V gene: TRBV7-7
J gene: TRBJ1-4

CDR3 protein: CASSFEAGKGELFF
CDR3 DNA: TGTGCCAGCAGTTTTGAGGCAGGGAAGGGGGAGCTGTTTTTT
D gene: -
clone size: -
V gene: TRBV11-3
J gene: TRBJ2-2

CDR3 protein: CASRPRTGGATGNTIYF
CDR3 DNA: TGTGCCAGCAGACCCCGGACAGGGGGCGCGACTGGAAACACCATATATTTT
D gene: TRBD1
clone size: -
V gene: TRBV2
J gene: TRBJ1-3

CDR3 protein: CASSLGPTDTQYF
CDR3 DNA: TGCGCCAGCAGCTTGGGACCGACAGATACGCAGTATTTT
D gene: -
clone size: few
V gene: TRBV5-1
J gene: TRBJ2-3

CDR3 protein: CASSPPGGPNTGELFF
CDR3 DNA: TGTGCCAGCAGCCCCCCCGGGGGCCCGAACACCGGGGAGCTGTTTTTT
D gene: -
clone size: -
V gene: TRBV4-2
J gene: TRBJ2-2